The following is a TCR delta chain sequence with its context. Its cognate antigen is unknown. This sample was taken from a study of Vδ1+ human thymocytes. Study-level findings and limits: In the thymus, TRG and TRD repertoires looked highly polyclonal with Gaussian CDR3 lengths. Unlike peripheral blood Vdelta1+ controls, thymic delta-chain sequences included roughly 18% Vdelta2 and few Vdelta3.

Extracted RNA was reverse transcribed into cDNA. CDR3 amplicons came from multiplex PCR with pooled V-gene forward and constant-region reverse primers. TCRdb redid the clone calls on the multiplex PCR reads with CATT. Among roughly 76,000 delta-chain clones, around 35% were seen once, and the ten largest hold under 0.3%. The CDR3 runs to 20 residues. Germline CDR1 reads TSWWSYY; CDR2 reads QGS. V was shortened by 5 bases and J by 0 bases, with 28 bases between the two germline ends. This rearrangement joins TRDV1 to TRDJ1; a weak D match, TRDD3 (6 bases). The sample was Vdelta1+ gamma-delta thymocytes from the thymus. Subset noted: FACS-sorted CD3+ TCRalphabeta- TCRVdelta1+ TCRVdelta2- thymocytes. This sequence originates from a boy under two years old who had congenital heart surgery. The CDR3 region has the DNA TGTGCTCTTGGGCCCCTCGGTGGCCCCAGGATACACTTTTACACCGATAAACTCATCTTT. Translated: CALGPLGGPRIHFYTDKLIF.